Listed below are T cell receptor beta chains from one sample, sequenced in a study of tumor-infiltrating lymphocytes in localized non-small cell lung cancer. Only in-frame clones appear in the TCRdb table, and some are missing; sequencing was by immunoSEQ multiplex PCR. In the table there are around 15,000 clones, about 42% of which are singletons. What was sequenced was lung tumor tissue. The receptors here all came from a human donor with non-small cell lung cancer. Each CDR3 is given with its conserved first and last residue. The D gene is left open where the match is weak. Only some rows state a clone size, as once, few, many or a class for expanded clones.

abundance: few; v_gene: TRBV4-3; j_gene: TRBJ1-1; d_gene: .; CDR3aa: CASSLTRGGNTEAFF; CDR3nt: TGCGCCAGCAGCCTAACCCGGGGTGGGAACACTGAAGCTTTCTTT
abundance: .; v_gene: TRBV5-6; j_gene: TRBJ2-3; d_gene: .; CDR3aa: CASSSPGRKPDTQYF; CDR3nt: TGTGCCAGCAGCTCGCCGGGACGGAAGCCAGATACGCAGTATTTT
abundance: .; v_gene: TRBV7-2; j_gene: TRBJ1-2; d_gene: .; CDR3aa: CASSLPSLSGYTF; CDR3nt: TGTGCCAGCAGCTTACCCTCTCTCTCTGGCTACACCTTC
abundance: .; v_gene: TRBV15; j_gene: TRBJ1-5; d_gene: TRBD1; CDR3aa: CATSNTGGIQPQHF; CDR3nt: TGTGCCACCAGCAACACAGGGGGCATTCAGCCCCAGCATTTT
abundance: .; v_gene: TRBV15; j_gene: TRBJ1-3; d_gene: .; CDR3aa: CATSFGAGQLSGNTIYF; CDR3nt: TGTGCCACCAGCTTCGGCGCGGGACAACTCTCTGGAAACACCATATATTTT
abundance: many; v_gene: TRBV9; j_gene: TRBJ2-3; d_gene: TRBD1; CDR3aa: CASSVGQGPTDTQYF; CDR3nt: TGTGCCAGCAGCGTCGGACAGGGACCCACAGATACGCAGTATTTT
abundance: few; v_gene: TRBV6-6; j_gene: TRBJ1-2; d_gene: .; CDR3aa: CASSYSREGYTF; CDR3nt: TGTGCCAGCAGTTACTCGAGGGAAGGCTACACCTTC
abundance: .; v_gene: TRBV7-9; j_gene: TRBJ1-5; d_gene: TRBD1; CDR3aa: CASSLRDRENQPQHF; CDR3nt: TGTGCCAGCAGCTTGAGGGACAGGGAAAATCAGCCCCAGCATTTT
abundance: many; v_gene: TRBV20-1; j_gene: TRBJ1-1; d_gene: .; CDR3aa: CSARDRREAFF; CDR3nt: TGCAGTGCTAGAGATCGCCGTGAAGCTTTCTTT
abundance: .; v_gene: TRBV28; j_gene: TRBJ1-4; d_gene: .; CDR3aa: CASSSGATNEKLFF; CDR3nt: TGTGCCAGCAGCTCGGGGGCAACTAATGAAAAACTGTTTTTT
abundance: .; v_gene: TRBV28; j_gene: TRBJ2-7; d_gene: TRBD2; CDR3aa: CASSFPNSGSYEQYF; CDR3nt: TGTGCCAGCAGTTTCCCAAATAGCGGGTCCTACGAGCAGTACTTC
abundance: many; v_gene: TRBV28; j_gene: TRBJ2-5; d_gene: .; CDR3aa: CASTGWAGRETQYF; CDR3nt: TGTGCCAGCACAGGATGGGCAGGGCGAGAGACCCAGTACTTC
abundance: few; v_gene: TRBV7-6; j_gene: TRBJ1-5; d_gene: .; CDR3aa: CASSSSSNQPQHF; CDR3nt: TGTGCCAGCAGCTCCAGTAGCAATCAGCCCCAGCATTTT
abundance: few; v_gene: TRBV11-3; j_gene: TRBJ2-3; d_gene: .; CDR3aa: CASSPSSRSTDTQYF; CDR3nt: TGTGCCAGCAGCCCCTCTTCGCGGAGCACAGATACGCAGTATTTT
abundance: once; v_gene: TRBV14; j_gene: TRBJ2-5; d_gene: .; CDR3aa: CASSQDIHWETQYF; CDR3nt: TGTGCCAGCAGCCAAGATATCCATTGGGAGACCCAGTACTTC
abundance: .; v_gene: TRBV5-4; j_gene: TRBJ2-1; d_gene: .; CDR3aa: CASSRNERAIGDNEQFF; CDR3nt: TGTGCCAGCAGCCGAAACGAACGGGCGATTGGAGACAATGAGCAGTTCTTC
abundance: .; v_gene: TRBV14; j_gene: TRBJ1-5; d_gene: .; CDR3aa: CASSQGILGNQPQHF; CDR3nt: TGTGCCAGCAGCCAAGGGATCTTGGGCAATCAGCCCCAGCATTTT
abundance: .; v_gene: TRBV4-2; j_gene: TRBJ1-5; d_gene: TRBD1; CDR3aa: CASSRGDSRDSNQPQHF; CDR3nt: TGTGCCTCCTCGAGGGGGGACAGCCGAGATAGCAATCAGCCCCAGCATTTT
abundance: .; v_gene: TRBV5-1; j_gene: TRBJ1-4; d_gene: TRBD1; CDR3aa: CASSWASPGQYEKLFF; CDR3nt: TGCGCCAGCAGCTGGGCTTCCCCGGGACAGTATGAAAAACTGTTTTTT
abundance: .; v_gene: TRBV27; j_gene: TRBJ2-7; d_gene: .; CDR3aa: CASSFSKSSYEQYF; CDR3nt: TGTGCCAGCAGTTTTTCCAAGAGCTCCTACGAGCAGTACTTC
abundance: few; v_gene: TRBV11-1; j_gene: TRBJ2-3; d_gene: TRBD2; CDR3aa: CASSGPGLAATDTQYF; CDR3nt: TGTGCCAGCAGCGGACCGGGACTAGCGGCCACAGATACGCAGTATTTT
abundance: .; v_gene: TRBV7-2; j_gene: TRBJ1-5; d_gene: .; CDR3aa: CASSSRGDQPQHF; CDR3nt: TGTGCCAGCAGCTCCAGGGGAGATCAGCCCCAGCATTTT
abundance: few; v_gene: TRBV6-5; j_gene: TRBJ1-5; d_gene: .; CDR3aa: CASSYYGGNQPQHF; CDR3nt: TGTGCCAGCAGTTACTACGGGGGCAATCAGCCCCAGCATTTT
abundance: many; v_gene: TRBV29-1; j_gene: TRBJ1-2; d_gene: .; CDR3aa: CSVESGYTF; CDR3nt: TGCAGCGTTGAATCTGGCTACACCTTC
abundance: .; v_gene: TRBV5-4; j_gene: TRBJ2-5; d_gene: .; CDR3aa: CASSLPSRETQYF; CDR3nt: TGTGCCAGCAGCTTACCCTCCAGAGAGACCCAGTACTTC
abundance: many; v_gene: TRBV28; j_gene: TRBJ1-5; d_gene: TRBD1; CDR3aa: CASSFLTGGSNQPQHF; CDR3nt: TGTGCCAGCAGTTTTCTGACAGGGGGGAGCAATCAGCCCCAGCATTTT